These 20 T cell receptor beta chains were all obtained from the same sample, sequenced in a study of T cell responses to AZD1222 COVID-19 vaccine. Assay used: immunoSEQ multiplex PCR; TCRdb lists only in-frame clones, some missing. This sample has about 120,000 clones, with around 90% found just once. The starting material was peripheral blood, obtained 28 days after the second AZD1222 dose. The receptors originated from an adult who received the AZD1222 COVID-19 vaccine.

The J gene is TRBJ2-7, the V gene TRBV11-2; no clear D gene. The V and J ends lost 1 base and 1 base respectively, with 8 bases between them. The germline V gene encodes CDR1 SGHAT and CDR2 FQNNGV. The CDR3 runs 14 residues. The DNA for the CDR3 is TGTGCCAGCAGCTTAGGACGTGAGTCCTACGAGCAGTACTTC. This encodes CASSLGRESYEQYF.

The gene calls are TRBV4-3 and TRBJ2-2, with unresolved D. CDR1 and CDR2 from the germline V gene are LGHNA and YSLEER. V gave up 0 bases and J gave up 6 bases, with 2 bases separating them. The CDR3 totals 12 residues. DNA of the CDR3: TGCGCCAGCAGCCAAGAGGCCGGGGAGCTGTTTTTT. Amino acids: CASSQEAGELFF.

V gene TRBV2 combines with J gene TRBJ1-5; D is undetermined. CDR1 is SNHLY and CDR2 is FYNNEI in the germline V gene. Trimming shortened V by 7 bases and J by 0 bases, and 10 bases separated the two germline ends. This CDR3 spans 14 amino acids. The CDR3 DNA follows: TGTGCCAGCAATACAATTAATAGCAATCAGCCCCAGCATTTT. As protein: CASNTINSNQPQHF.

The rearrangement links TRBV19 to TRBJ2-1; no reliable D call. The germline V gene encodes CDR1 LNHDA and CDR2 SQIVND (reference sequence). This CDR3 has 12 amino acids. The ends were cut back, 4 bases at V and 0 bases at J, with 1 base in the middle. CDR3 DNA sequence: TGTGCCAGTAGTAACTCCTACAATGAGCAGTTCTTC. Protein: CASSNSYNEQFF.

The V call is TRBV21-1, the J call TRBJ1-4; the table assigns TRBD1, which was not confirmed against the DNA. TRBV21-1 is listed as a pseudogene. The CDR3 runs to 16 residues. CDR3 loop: CASSKQIDRGNEKLFF. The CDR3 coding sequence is TGTGCCAGCAGCAAACAGATAGACAGGGGAAATGAAAAACTGTTTTTT.

The CDR3 sequence is CASRGPGFYQPQHF. DNA of the CDR3: TGTGCCAGCAGGGGACCAGGGTTTTATCAGCCCCAGCATTTT. The gene calls are TRBV27 and TRBJ1-5; maybe TRBD1 (5 bases). In germline, CDR1 is MNHEY, CDR2 SMNVEV (reference sequence). The CDR3 sequence is 14 residues long. Trimming stripped 6 bases from V and 5 bases from J, with 14 bases between.

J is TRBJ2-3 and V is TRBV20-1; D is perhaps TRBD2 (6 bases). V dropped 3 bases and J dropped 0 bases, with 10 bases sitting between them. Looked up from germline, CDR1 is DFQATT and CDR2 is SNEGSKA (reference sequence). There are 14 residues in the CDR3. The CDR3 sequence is CSASAGTSTDTQYF. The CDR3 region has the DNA TGCAGTGCTAGTGCGGGAACTAGCACAGATACGCAGTATTTT.

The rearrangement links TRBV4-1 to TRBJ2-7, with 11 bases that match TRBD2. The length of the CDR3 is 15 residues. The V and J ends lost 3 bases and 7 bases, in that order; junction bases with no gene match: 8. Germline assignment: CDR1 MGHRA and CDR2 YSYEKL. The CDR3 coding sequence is TGCGCCAGCAGCCATGACCCCGGGACTAGCGGTGAGCAGTACTTC. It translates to CASSHDPGTSGEQYF.

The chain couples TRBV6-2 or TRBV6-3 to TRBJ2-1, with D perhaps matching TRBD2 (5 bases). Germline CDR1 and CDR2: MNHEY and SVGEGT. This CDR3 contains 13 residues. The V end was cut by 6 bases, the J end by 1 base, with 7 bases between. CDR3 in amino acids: CASSRGSYNEQFF. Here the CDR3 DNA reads TGTGCCAGCAGCCGGGGTTCCTACAATGAGCAGTTCTTC.

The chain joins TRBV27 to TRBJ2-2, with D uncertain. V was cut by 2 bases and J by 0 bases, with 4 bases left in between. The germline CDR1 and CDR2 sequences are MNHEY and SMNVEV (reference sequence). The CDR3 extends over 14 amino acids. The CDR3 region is CASSLNSNTGELFF. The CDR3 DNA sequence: TGTGCCAGCAGTTTAAATTCGAACACCGGGGAGCTGTTTTTT.

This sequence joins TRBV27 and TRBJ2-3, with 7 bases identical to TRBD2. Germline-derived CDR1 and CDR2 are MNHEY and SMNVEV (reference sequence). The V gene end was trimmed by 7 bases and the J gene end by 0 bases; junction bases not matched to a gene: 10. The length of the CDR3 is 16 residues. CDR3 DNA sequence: TGTGCCAGCAAGATGGGGGGGATTCTTAGCACAGATACGCAGTATTTT. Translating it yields CASKMGGILSTDTQYF.

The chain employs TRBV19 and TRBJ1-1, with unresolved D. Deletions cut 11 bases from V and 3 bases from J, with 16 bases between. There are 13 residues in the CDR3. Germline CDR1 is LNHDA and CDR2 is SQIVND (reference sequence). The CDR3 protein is CAANGRTDTEAFF. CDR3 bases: TGTGCCGCCAACGGGAGAACGGACACTGAAGCTTTCTTT.

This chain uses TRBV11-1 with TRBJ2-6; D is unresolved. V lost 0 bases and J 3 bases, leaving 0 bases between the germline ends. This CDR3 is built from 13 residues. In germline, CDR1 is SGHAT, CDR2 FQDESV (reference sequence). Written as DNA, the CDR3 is TGTGCCAGCAGCTTAGCTGGGGCCAACGTCCTGACTTTC. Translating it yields CASSLAGANVLTF.

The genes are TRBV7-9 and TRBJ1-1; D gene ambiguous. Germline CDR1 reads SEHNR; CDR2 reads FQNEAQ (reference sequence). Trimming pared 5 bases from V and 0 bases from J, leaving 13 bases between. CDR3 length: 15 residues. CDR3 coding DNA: TGTGCCAGCAGCCTCGACCTATACATGAACACTGAAGCTTTCTTT. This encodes CASSLDLYMNTEAFF.

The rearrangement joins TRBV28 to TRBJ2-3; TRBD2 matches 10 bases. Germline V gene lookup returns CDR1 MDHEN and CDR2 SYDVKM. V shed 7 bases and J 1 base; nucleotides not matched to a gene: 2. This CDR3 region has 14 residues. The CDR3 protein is CASTGTSGTDTQYF. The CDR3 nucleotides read TGTGCCAGCACCGGGACTAGCGGCACAGATACGCAGTATTTT.

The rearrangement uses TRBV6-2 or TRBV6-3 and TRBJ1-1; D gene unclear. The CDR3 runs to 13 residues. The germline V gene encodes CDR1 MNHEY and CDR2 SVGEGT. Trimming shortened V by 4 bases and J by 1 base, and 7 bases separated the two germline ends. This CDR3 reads CASSWAGNTEAFF. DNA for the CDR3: TGTGCCAGCAGTTGGGCGGGGAACACTGAAGCTTTCTTT.

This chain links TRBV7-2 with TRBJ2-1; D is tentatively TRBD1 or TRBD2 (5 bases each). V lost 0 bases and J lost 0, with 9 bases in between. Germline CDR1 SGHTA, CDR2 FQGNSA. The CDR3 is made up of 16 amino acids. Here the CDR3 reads CASSLAVGASYNEQFF. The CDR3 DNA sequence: TGTGCCAGCAGCTTAGCTGTCGGGGCCTCCTACAATGAGCAGTTCTTC.

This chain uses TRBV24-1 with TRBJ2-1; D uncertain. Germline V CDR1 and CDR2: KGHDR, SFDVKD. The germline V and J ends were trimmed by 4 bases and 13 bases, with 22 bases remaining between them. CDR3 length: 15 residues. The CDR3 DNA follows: TGTGCCACCAGTGACACGTCTGCGGAATCGGAACTACAGTTCTTC. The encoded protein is CATSDTSAESELQFF.

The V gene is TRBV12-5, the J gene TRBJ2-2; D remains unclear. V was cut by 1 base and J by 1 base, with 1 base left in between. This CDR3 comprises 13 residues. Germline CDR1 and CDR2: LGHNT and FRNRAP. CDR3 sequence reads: CASGLGNTGELFF. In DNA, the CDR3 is TGTGCTAGTGGTTTGGGGAACACCGGGGAGCTGTTTTTT.

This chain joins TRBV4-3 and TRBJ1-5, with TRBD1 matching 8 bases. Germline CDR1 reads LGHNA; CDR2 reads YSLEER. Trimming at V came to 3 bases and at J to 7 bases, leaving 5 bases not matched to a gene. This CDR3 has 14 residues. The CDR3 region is CASSQTQGGQPQHF. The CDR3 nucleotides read TGCGCCAGCAGCCAGACACAGGGGGGCCAGCCCCAGCATTTT.